This T cell receptor (beta chain) derives from a study of response to subunit inactivated influenza vaccine. Study-level points and caveats: Researchers suggested that each seasonal influenza vaccination recruits few new T cells.

TCRdb fed the RT-PCR reads into MiXCR, producing one record per CDR3 protein. The repertoire holds over 400,000 distinct CDR3 sequences, with 10% to 15% as singletons. The CDR3 is 15 amino acids. Germline V gene sequence: CDR1 MNHNS, CDR2 SASEGT. Trimming shortened V by 8 bases and J by 1 base, and 16 bases separated the two germline ends. This clonotype was picked up a small number of times. Its antigen is still unknown. The sequence came from a middle-aged man who received an inactivated influenza vaccine. This rearrangement joins TRBV6-1 to TRBJ2-3; D is unresolved. The sequenced sample was PBMCs from blood, obtained roughly 45 days after vaccination. CDR3 loop: CASSRGGFGTDTQYF. DNA of the CDR3: TGTGCCAGCTCCCGCGGTGGGTTTGGCACAGATACGCAGTATTTT.